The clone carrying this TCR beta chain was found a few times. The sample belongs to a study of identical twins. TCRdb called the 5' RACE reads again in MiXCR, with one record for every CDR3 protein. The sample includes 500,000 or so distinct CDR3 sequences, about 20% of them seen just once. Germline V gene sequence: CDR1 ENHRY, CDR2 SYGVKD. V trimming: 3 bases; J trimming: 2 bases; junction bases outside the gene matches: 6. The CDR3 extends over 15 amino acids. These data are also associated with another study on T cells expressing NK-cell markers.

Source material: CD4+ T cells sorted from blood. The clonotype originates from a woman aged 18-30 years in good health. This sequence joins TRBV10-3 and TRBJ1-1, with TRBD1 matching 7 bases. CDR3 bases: TGTGCCATCAGTGATACCGGGACAGCTAACACTGAAGCTTTCTTT. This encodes CAISDTGTANTEAFF.